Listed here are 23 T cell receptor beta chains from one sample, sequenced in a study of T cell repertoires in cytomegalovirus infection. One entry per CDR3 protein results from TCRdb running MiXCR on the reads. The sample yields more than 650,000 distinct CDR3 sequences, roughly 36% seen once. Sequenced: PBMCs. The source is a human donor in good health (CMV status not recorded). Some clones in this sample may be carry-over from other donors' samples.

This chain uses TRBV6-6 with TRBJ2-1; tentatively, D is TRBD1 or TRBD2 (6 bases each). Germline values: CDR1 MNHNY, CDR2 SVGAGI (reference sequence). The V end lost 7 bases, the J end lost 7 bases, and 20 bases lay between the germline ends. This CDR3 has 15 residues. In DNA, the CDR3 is TGTGCCAGCACTACCCGATTAAGGGGGGTGAATGAGCAGTTCTTC. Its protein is CASTTRLRGVNEQFF.

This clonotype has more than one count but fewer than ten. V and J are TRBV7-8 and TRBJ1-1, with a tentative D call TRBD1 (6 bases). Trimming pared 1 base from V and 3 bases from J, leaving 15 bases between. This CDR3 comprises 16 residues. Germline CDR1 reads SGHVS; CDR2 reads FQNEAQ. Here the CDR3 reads CASSLDRRDIYTEAFF. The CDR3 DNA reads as TGTGCCAGCAGCTTAGACCGGCGGGACATTTACACTGAAGCTTTCTTT.

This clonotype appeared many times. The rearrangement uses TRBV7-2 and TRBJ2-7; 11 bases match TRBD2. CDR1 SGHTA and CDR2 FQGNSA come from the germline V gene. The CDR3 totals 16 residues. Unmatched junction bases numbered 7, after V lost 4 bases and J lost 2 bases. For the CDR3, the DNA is TGTGCCAGCAGCTCAATGACTAGCGGGGTTACCTACGAGCAGTACTTC. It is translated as CASSSMTSGVTYEQYF. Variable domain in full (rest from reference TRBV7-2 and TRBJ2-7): GAGVSQSPSNKVTEKGKDVELRCDPISGHTALYWYRQSLGQGLEFLIYFQGNSAPDKSGLPSDRFSAERTGGSVSTLTIQRTQQEDSAVYLCASSSMTSGVTYEQYFGPGTRLTVT.

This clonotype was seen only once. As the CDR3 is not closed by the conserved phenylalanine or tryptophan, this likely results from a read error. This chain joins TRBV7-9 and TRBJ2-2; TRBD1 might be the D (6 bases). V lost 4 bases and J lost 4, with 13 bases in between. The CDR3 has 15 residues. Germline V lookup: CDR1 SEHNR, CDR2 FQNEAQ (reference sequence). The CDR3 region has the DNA TGTGCCAGCAGCTCAAACAGGGTGCCCACCGGGGAGCTGTTTTTG. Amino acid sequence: CASSSNRVPTGELFL.

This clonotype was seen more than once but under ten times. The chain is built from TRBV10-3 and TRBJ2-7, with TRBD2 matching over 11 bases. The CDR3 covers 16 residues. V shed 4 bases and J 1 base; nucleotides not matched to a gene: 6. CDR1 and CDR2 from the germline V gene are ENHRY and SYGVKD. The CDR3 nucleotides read TGTGCCATCAGTGGAACCGGGACTAGCGGATCCTACGAGCAGTACTTC. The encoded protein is CAISGTGTSGSYEQYF.

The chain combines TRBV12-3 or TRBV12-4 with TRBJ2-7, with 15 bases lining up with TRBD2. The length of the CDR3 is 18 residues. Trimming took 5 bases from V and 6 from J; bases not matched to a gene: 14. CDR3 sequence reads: CASSSGLAGGPRSSEQYF. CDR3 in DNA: TGTGCCAGCAGTAGCGGACTAGCGGGAGGGCCTCGGAGTTCCGAGCAGTACTTC.

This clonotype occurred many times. The CDR3 coding sequence is TGTGCCAGCAGTTACGACGATGGCCCCCAGCATTTT. Translation gives CASSYDDGPQHF. This chain uses TRBV6-6 with TRBJ1-5; D uncertain. The CDR3 loop spans 12 amino acids. V lost 2 bases to trimming and J lost 10 bases, with 9 bases between them. Germline CDR1 MNHNY, CDR2 SVGAGI (reference sequence).

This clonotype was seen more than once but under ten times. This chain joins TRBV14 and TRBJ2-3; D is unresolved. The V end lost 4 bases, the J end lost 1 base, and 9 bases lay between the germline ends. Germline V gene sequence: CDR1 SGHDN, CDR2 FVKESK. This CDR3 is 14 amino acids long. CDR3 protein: CASSLLVRTDTQYF. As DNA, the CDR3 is TGTGCCAGCAGCCTTCTGGTTCGCACAGATACGCAGTATTTT.

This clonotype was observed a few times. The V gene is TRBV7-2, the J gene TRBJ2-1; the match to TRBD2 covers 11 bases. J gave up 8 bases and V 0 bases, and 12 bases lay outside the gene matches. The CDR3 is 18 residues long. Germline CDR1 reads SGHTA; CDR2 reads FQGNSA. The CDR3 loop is CASSLAHRSGGVGDEQFF. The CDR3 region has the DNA TGTGCCAGCAGCTTAGCCCACCGTAGCGGGGGGGTGGGGGATGAGCAGTTCTTC. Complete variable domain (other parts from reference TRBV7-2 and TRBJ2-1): GAGVSQSPSNKVTEKGKDVELRCDPISGHTALYWYRQSLGQGLEFLIYFQGNSAPDKSGLPSDRFSAERTGGSVSTLTIQRTQQEDSAVYLCASSLAHRSGGVGDEQFFGPGTRLTVL.

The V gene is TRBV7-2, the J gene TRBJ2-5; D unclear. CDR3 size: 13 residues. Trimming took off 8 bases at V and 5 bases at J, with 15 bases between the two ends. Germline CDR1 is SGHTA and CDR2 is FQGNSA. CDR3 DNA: TGTACCAGCGGCCCCCGCCGAGCGGAGACCCAGTACTTC. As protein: CTSGPRRAETQYF.

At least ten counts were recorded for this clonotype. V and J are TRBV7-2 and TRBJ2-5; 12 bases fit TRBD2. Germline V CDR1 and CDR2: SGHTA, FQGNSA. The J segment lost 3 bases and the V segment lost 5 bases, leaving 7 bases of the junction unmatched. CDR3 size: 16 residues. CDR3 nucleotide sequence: TGTGCCAGCAGCCCCTTCGGACTAGCGGGAAAAGAGACCCAGTACTTC. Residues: CASSPFGLAGKETQYF.

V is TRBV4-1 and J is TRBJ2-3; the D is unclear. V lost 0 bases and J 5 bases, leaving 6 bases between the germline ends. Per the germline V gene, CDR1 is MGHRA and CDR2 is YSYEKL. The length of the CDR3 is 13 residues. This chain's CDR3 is CASSQEVGDTQYF. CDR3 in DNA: TGCGCCAGCAGCCAAGAGGTAGGAGATACGCAGTATTTT.

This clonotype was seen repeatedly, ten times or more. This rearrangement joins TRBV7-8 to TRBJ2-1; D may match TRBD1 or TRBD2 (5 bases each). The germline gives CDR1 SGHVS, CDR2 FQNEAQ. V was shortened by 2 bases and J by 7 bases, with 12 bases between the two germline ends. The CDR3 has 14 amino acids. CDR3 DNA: TGTGCCAGCAGCTTAAGGGGACCTAAGAATGAGCAGTTCTTC. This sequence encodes CASSLRGPKNEQFF.

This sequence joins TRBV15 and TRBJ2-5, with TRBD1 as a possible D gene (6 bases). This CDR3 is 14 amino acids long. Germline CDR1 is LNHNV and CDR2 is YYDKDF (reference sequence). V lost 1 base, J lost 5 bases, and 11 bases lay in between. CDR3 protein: CATSRGQGMETQYF. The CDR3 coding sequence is TGTGCCACCAGCAGAGGGCAGGGGATGGAGACCCAGTACTTC.

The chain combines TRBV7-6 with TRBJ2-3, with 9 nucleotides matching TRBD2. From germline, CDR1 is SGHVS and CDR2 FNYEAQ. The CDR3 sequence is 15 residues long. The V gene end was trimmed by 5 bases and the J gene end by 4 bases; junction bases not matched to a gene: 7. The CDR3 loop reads CASSPTTSGADTQYF. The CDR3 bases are TGTGCCAGCAGCCCGACGACTAGCGGCGCAGATACGCAGTATTTT.

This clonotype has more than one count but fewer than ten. The CDR3 loop is CASSAPYETIDGYTF. CDR3 DNA: TGCGCCAGCAGCGCCCCTTACGAGACCATTGATGGCTACACCTTC. The gene calls are TRBV4-1 and TRBJ1-2; D remains unclear. There are 15 residues in the CDR3. Trimming left V 5 bases short and J 6 bases short, with 19 bases between. Germline CDR1 reads MGHRA; CDR2 reads YSYEKL.

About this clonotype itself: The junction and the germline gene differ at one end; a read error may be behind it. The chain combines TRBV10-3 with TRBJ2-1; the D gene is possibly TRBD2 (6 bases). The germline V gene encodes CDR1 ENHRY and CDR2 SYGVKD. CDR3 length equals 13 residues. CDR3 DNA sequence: TGTGCCATCAAGATGGACTACGTCGATGAGCAGTTTTTC. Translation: CAIKMDYVDEQFF.

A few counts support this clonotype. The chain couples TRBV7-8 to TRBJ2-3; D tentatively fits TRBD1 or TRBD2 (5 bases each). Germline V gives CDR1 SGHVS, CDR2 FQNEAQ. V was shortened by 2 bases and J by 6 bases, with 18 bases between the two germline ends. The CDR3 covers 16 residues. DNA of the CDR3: TGTGCCAGCAGCTTAAGAGGGCAGGGCTTGCGTGATACGCAGTATTTT. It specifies CASSLRGQGLRDTQYF.

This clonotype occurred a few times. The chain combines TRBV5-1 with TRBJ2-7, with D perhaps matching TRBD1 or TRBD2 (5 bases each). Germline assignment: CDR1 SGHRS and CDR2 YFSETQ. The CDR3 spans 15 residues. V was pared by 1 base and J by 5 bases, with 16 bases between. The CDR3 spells CASSLRGVERDEQYF. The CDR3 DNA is TGCGCCAGCAGCTTGAGGGGAGTTGAGAGAGACGAGCAGTACTTC. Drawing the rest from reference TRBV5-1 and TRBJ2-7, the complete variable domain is KAGVTQTPRYLIKTRGQQVTLSCSPISGHRSVSWYQQTPGQGLQFLFEYFSETQRNKGNFPGRFSGRQFSNSRSEMNVSTLELGDSALYLCASSLRGVERDEQYFGPGTRLTVT.

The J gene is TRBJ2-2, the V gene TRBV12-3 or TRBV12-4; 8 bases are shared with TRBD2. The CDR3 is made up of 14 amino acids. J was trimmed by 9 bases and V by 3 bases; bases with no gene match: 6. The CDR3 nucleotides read TGTGCCAGCAGTTTGGTTAGCGGGGAGTGGGAGCTGTTTTTT. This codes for CASSLVSGEWELFF.

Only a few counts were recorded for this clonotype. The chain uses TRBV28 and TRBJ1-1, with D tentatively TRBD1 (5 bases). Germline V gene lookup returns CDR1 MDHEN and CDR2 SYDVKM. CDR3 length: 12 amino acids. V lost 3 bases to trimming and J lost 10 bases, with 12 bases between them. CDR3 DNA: TGTGCCAGCAGTTTGCAACAGGTAGGAGCTTTCTTT. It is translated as CASSLQQVGAFF.

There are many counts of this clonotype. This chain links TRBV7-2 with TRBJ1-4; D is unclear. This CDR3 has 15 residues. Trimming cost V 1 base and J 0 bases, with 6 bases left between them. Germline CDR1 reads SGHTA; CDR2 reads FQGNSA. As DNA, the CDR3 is TGTGCCAGCAGCTTAGGGAGTTCAACTAATGAAAAACTGTTTTTT. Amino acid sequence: CASSLGSSTNEKLFF. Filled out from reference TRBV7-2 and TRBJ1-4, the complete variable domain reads GAGVSQSPSNKVTEKGKDVELRCDPISGHTALYWYRQSLGQGLEFLIYFQGNSAPDKSGLPSDRFSAERTGGSVSTLTIQRTQQEDSAVYLCASSLGSSTNEKLFFGSGTQLSVL.

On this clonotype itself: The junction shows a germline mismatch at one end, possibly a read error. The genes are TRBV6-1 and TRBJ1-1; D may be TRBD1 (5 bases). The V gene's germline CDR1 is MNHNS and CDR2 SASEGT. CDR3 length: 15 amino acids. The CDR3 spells CASSESTPAPDSADF. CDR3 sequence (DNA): TGTGCCAGCAGCGAATCGACCCCTGCCCCTGACAGTGCGGATTTT.